This is a list of T cell receptor beta chains from one sample in a study of T cells in Graves' hyperthyroidism and ophthalmopathy. TCRdb re-analysed the multiplex PCR reads in MiXCR, keeping a single row per CDR3 protein. The sample carries 560,000 or so distinct CDR3 sequences, 20% recorded once. Sequenced material: blood. The receptors shown here come from a man in his forties with Graves' ophthalmopathy. The CDR3 runs from the conserved cysteine through the conserved F or W. Each record gives: V gene, CDR3 length, D gene, CDR3 protein. D genes are given only for firm matches.

TRBV7-8,15,-,CASSLAWQGSNEQFF
TRBV19,17,-,CASSSTPGRFGNQPQHF
TRBV12-3/TRBV12-4,16,TRBD1,CASRAGTGVGTDTQYF
TRBV12-3/TRBV12-4,13,-,CASRGVNSYEQYF
TRBV20-1,13,-,CSARRTPSYEQYF
TRBV12-3/TRBV12-4,18,TRBD2,CASEPGGGREVDTDTQYF
TRBV3-1,16,TRBD1,CASSQIGTGGGYGYTF
TRBV19,15,-,CASRTGVRVGYGYTF
TRBV28,15,TRBD2,CASSFGLAGGYEQYF
TRBV9,13,-,CASSVGHNSPLHF
TRBV12-3/TRBV12-4,14,-,CASSPRTDSYEQYF
TRBV18,13,TRBD1,CASSPTGNYEQYF
TRBV27,13,-,CATAPSEGPRRYF
TRBV19,12,-,CASSRFLDGYTF
TRBV7-3,20,TRBD2,CASSPRTSGGHLSSYNEQFF
TRBV29-1,14,TRBD1,CSVVTGNSNQPQHF
TRBV20-1,12,-,CSARHTNTEAFF